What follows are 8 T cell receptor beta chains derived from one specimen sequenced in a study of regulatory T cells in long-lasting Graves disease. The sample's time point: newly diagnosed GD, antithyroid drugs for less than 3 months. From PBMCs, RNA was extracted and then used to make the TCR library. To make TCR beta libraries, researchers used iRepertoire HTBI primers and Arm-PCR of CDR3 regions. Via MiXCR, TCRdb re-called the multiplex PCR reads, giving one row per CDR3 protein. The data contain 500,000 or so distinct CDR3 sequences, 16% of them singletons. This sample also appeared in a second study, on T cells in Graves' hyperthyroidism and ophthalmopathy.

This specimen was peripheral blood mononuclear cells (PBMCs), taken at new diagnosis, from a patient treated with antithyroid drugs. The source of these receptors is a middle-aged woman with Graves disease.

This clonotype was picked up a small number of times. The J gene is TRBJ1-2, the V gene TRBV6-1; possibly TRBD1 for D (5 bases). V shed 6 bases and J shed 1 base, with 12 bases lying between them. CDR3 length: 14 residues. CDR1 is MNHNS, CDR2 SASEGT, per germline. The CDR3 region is CASRRDGHNYGYTF. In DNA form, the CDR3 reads TGTGCCAGCAGACGGGACGGTCATAACTATGGCTACACCTTC.

The CDR3, as DNA: TGTGCCAGCAATCTACAGGGAGGGAACACTGAAGCTTTCTTT. Its translation is CASNLQGGNTEAFF. The J gene is TRBJ1-1, the V gene TRBV27, with TRBD1 as a possible D gene (6 bases). The CDR3 extends over 14 amino acids. V was trimmed by 7 bases and J by 1 base, leaving 13 bases between them. Germline CDR1 is MNHEY and CDR2 is SMNVEV (reference sequence).

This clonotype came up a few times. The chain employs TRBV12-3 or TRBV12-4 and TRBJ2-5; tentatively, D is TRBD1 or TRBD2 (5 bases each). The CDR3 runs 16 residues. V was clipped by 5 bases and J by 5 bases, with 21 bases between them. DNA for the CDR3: TGTGCCAGCAGTGAGCGCCCGGGACCCGCGCCGGAGACCCAGTACTTC. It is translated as CASSERPGPAPETQYF.

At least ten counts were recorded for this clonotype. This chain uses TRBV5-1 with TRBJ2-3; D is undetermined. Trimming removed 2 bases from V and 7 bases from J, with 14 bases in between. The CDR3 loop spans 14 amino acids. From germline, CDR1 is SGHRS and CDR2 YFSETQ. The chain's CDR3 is CASSLTRTLYTQYF. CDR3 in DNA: TGCGCCAGCAGCTTAACCAGGACGTTATATACGCAGTATTTT.

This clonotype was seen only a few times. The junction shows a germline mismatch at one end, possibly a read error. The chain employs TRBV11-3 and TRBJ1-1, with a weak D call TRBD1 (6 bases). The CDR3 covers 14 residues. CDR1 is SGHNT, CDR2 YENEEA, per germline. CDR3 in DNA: TGCGCCAGCAGCCAAACACGACAGGACACTGAAGCTTTCTTT. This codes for CASSQTRQDTEAFF.

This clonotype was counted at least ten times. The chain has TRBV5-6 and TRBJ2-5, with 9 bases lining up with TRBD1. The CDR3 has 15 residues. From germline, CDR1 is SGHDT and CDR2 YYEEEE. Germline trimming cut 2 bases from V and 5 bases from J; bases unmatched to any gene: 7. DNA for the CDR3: TGTGCCAGCAGCTTCCGCACAGGGGGCAGGGAGACCCAGTACTTC. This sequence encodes CASSFRTGGRETQYF. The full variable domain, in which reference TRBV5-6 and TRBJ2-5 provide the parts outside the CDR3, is DAGVTQSPTHLIKTRGQQVTLRCSPKSGHDTVSWYQQALGQGPQFIFQYYEEEERQRGNFPDRFSGHQFPNYSSELNVNALLLGDSALYLCASSFRTGGRETQYFGPGTRLLVL.

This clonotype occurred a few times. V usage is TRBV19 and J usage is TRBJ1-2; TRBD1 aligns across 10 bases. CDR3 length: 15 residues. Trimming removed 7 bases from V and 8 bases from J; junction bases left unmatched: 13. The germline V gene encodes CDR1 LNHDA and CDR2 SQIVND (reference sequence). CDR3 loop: CASTIPGTGAVGYTF. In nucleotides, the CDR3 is TGTGCCAGTACCATACCCGGGACAGGGGCTGTCGGCTACACCTTC. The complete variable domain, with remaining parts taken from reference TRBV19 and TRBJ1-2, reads DGGITQSPKYLFRKEGQNVTLSCEQNLNHDAMYWYRQDPGQGLRLIYYSQIVNDFQKGDIAEGYSVSREKKESFPLTVTSAQKNPTAFYLCASTIPGTGAVGYTFGSGTRLTVV.

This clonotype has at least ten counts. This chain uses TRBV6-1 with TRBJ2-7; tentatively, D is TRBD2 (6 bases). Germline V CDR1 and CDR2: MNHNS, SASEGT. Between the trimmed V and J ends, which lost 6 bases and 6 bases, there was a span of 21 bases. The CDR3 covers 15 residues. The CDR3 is CASSPHGGILGEQYF. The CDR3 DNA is TGTGCCAGCAGCCCGCATGGAGGGATACTCGGCGAGCAGTACTTC.